The 24 T cell receptor beta chains listed next were all sequenced from one sample in a study of cytomegalovirus exposure and HLA in healthy donors. Both 60 Vbeta primers and 13 Jbeta primers went into the PCR. Profiling relied on immunoSEQ multiplex PCR, and the TCRdb table lists in-frame clones only, not all of them. The table includes about 200,000 clones, 70% to 85% detected once. Sequencing was done on a sample of PBMCs. The source of these receptors is a man aged 50 to 59 in good health and CMV-seronegative.

The chain is built from TRBV10-3 and TRBJ2-2; TRBD1 agrees at 7 bases. CDR3 length: 15 residues. The junction had 2 bases not matched to a gene; V was cut back by 3 bases and J by 1 base. CDR1 and CDR2 from the germline V gene are ENHRY and SYGVKD. The CDR3 DNA reads as TGTGCCATCAGTGAAACAGGGGTGAACACCGGGGAGCTGTTTTTT. Translating gives CAISETGVNTGELFF.

The chain uses TRBV27 and TRBJ2-1; D possibly corresponds to TRBD1 (5 bases). This CDR3 comprises 12 residues. V lost 6 bases to trimming and J lost 9 bases, with 12 bases between them. Germline V lookup: CDR1 MNHEY, CDR2 SMNVEV (reference sequence). CDR3 region: CASRSWGSEQFF. The CDR3 DNA reads as TGTGCCAGCAGGTCGTGGGGCTCTGAGCAGTTCTTC.

This chain uses TRBV5-1 with TRBJ1-2; TRBD1 agrees at 11 bases. The V gene end was trimmed by 0 bases and the J gene end by 7 bases; junction bases not matched to a gene: 8. Germline loops: CDR1 SGHRS, CDR2 YFSETQ. The CDR3 is made up of 16 amino acids. CDR3 in amino acids: CASSLAGGQGAPGYTF. For the CDR3, the DNA is TGCGCCAGCAGCTTGGCCGGTGGACAGGGGGCACCTGGCTACACCTTC.

The CDR3 nucleotides are TGTGCCAGTCCGCCGGGGGGCGGGGCTAGCACAGATACGCAGTATTTT. Its translation is CASPPGGGASTDTQYF. The V call is TRBV28, the J call TRBJ2-3; perhaps TRBD2 as D (7 bases). This CDR3 is 16 amino acids long. V was pared by 9 bases and J by 0 bases, with 19 bases between. The germline CDR1 and CDR2 sequences are MDHEN and SYDVKM. The variable domain in full, completed from reference TRBV28 and TRBJ2-3, reads DVKVTQSSRYLVKRTGEKVFLECVQDMDHENMFWYRQDPGLGLRLIYFSYDVKMKEKGDIPEGYSVSREKKERFSLILESASTNQTSMYLCASPPGGGASTDTQYFGPGTRLTVL.

The rearrangement links TRBV5-1 to TRBJ2-1; TRBD1 is a possible D gene (5 bases). The germline CDR1 and CDR2 sequences are SGHRS and YFSETQ. The CDR3 is made up of 15 amino acids. Trimming shortened V by 0 bases and J by 6 bases, and 13 bases separated the two germline ends. This CDR3 reads CASSLDRPGLNEQFF. The DNA for the CDR3 is TGCGCCAGCAGCTTGGACAGGCCCGGCCTCAATGAGCAGTTCTTC.

V usage is TRBV7-9 and J usage is TRBJ1-2; TRBD1 might be the D (5 bases). CDR3 length equals 14 residues. The germline V gene has CDR1 SEHNR and CDR2 FQNEAQ (reference sequence). The V end lost 7 bases, the J end lost 7 bases, and 19 bases lay between the germline ends. The CDR3 region has the DNA TGTGCCAGCACCCAGTCGGACACGCGCTCTGGCTACACCTTC. Translating it yields CASTQSDTRSGYTF.

There are a few counts of this clone. V gene TRBV27 combines with J gene TRBJ2-7, with D hard to call. Germline CDR1 and CDR2: MNHEY and SMNVEV (reference sequence). The CDR3 is 14 residues long. V lost 6 bases, J lost 3 bases, and 15 bases lay in between. The CDR3 sequence is CASRPTWAFYEQYF. The CDR3 DNA sequence: TGTGCCAGCAGACCAACATGGGCGTTCTACGAGCAGTACTTC.

This clone appeared a single time. This chain uses TRBV29-1 with TRBJ1-1, with D tentatively TRBD1 (6 bases). The germline CDR1 and CDR2 sequences are SQVTM and ANQGSEA. With 3 bases removed from V and 4 bases from J, the gap between germline ends came to 12 bases. The CDR3 loop spans 13 amino acids. CDR3 coding DNA: TGCAGCGTTGAGGGTGGGGGCCCCACTGAAGCTTTCTTT. Amino acid sequence: CSVEGGGPTEAFF.

The genes are TRBV5-1 and TRBJ2-7; the match to TRBD2 covers 7 bases. J gave up 4 bases and V 0 bases, and 4 bases lay outside the gene matches. This CDR3 region has 14 residues. Looked up from germline, CDR1 is SGHRS and CDR2 is YFSETQ. The CDR3 loop is CASSLGAGPYEQYF. The CDR3 DNA reads as TGCGCCAGCAGCTTGGGAGCGGGGCCTTACGAGCAGTACTTC.

This rearrangement joins TRBV10-3 to TRBJ2-5, with D unresolved. CDR3 length: 13 amino acids. The ends were cut back, 4 bases at V and 5 bases at J, with 11 bases in the middle. Germline loops: CDR1 ENHRY, CDR2 SYGVKD. The CDR3 spells CAISGVEEETQYF. The DNA for the CDR3 is TGTGCCATCAGTGGGGTAGAGGAGGAGACCCAGTACTTC.

The chain recombines TRBV11-2 with TRBJ1-1, with 8 bases matching TRBD1. Germline trimming cut 7 bases from V and 4 bases from J; bases unmatched to any gene: 5. The germline gives CDR1 SGHAT, CDR2 FQNNGV. The CDR3 contains 13 residues. The CDR3 DNA reads as TGTGCCAGCAACCCGGACAGGGCCACTGAAGCTTTCTTT. Protein: CASNPDRATEAFF.

This chain links TRBV30 with TRBJ1-2; TRBD1 is a possible D gene (6 bases). This CDR3 region has 13 residues. With 5 bases removed from V and 5 bases from J, the gap between germline ends came to 15 bases. Germline V gene sequence: CDR1 GTSNPN, CDR2 SVGIG (reference sequence). CDR3 in DNA: TGTGCCTGGGTGGGAGGGGGGGATTATGGCTACACCTTC. Translated, it gives CAWVGGGDYGYTF.

V gene TRBV6-5 combines with J gene TRBJ2-2, with 12 nucleotides matching TRBD1. CDR1 and CDR2 from the germline V gene are MNHEY and SVGAGI. This CDR3 contains 15 residues. V dropped 6 bases and J dropped 7; count of bases not matched to a gene: 6. CDR3 residues: CASSRDRGLGGELFF. The CDR3 DNA is TGTGCCAGCAGCCGGGACAGGGGGCTGGGCGGGGAGCTGTTTTTT.

The gene calls are TRBV7-3 and TRBJ2-3; 7 nucleotides align to TRBD2. CDR1 and CDR2 (germline): SGHTA, FQGTGA. V lost 4 bases, J lost 3 bases, and 7 bases stayed unmatched. The CDR3 loop spans 15 amino acids. Here the CDR3 reads CASSSGLAVTDTQYF. The CDR3 bases are TGTGCCAGCAGCTCGGGGCTAGCGGTGACAGATACGCAGTATTTT.

The chain links TRBV30 to TRBJ2-7, with D perhaps matching TRBD2 (5 bases). The V and J ends lost 3 bases and 1 base respectively, with 13 bases between them. The CDR3 is 14 amino acids. From germline, CDR1 is GTSNPN and CDR2 SVGIG (reference sequence). Here the CDR3 reads CAWSMTGSSYEQYF. DNA for the CDR3: TGTGCCTGGAGCATGACGGGATCATCCTACGAGCAGTACTTC. Full variable domain (rest looked up from reference TRBV30 and TRBJ2-7): SQTIHQWPATLVQPVGSPLSLECTVEGTSNPNLYWYRQAAGRGLQLLFYSVGIGQISSEVPQNLSASRPQDRQFILSSKKLLLSDSGFYLCAWSMTGSSYEQYFGPGTRLTVT.

The V call is TRBV7-9, the J call TRBJ2-1, with 9 bases identical to TRBD2. With V trimmed by 1 base and J by 15 bases, 10 bases remained unmatched. From germline, CDR1 is SEHNR and CDR2 FQNEAQ (reference sequence). The CDR3 contains 14 residues. The CDR3 loop reads CASSLGSGRVTPFF. Here the CDR3 DNA reads TGTGCCAGCAGCTTAGGTAGCGGGAGAGTAACTCCGTTCTTC.

The gene calls are TRBV7-3 and TRBJ1-1; possible D gene TRBD1, 6 bases. The ends were cut back, 2 bases at V and 2 bases at J, with 9 bases in the middle. The CDR3 spans 14 residues. Germline values: CDR1 SGHTA, CDR2 FQGTGA. CDR3 protein: CASSLSGDNTEAFF. CDR3 nucleotide sequence: TGTGCCAGCAGCTTATCAGGGGACAACACTGAAGCTTTCTTT.

V is TRBV9 and J is TRBJ2-7; tentatively, D is TRBD2 (6 bases). The germline V and J ends were trimmed by 4 bases and 0 bases, with 11 bases remaining between them. The germline CDR1 and CDR2 sequences are SGDLS and YYNGEE. The CDR3 loop spans 14 amino acids. The CDR3 loop is CASSPWRDSYEQYF. The CDR3 DNA reads as TGTGCCAGCAGCCCCTGGAGGGACTCCTACGAGCAGTACTTC.

The chain carries TRBV10-3 and TRBJ2-1, with 10 bases aligning to TRBD2. After removal of 4 bases from V and 9 bases from J, the junction contained 15 bases not matched to a gene. CDR1 ENHRY and CDR2 SYGVKD come from the germline V gene. CDR3 length: 17 residues. CDR3 residues: CAISVRSGVAGGLEQFF. The CDR3, as DNA: TGTGCCATCAGTGTAAGGTCCGGGGTAGCGGGAGGTCTTGAGCAGTTCTTC.

This clone was recorded once. The J gene is TRBJ1-1, the V gene TRBV7-2; the match to TRBD1 covers 12 bases. V lost 5 bases, J lost 1 base, and 8 bases stayed unmatched. The germline CDR1 and CDR2 sequences are SGHTA and FQGNSA. The CDR3 runs 17 residues. The CDR3 here is CASSLGTGGFRNTEAFF. In DNA, the CDR3 is TGTGCCAGCAGCCTTGGGACAGGGGGCTTTAGGAACACTGAAGCTTTCTTT. Full variable domain (remainder filled in from reference TRBV7-2 and TRBJ1-1): GAGVSQSPSNKVTEKGKDVELRCDPISGHTALYWYRQSLGQGLEFLIYFQGNSAPDKSGLPSDRFSAERTGGSVSTLTIQRTQQEDSAVYLCASSLGTGGFRNTEAFFGQGTRLTVV.

J is TRBJ2-3 and V is TRBV7-3, with 13 bases matching TRBD2. With V trimmed by 5 bases and J by 4 bases, 6 bases remained unmatched. CDR1 SGHTA and CDR2 FQGTGA come from the germline V gene. The CDR3 is 16 residues long. CDR3 in amino acids: CASSLRTSGSADTQYF. As DNA, the CDR3 is TGTGCCAGCAGCCTTAGGACTAGCGGGAGTGCAGATACGCAGTATTTT.

The chain joins TRBV7-2 to TRBJ2-3; a weak D match, TRBD2 (5 bases). V lost 3 bases to trimming and J lost 5 bases, with 6 bases between them. Germline assignment: CDR1 SGHTA and CDR2 FQGNSA. The CDR3 covers 12 residues. CDR3 bases: TGTGCCAGCAGCTTCCGGGGAGATACGCAGTATTTT. Translated, it gives CASSFRGDTQYF.

J is TRBJ2-1 and V is TRBV27; weak D call: TRBD2 (6 bases). V was shortened by 4 bases and J by 12 bases, with 16 bases between the two germline ends. The CDR3 runs 13 residues. CDR1 and CDR2 from the germline V gene are MNHEY and SMNVEV (reference sequence). In nucleotides, the CDR3 is TGTGCCAGCAGTTGGGAAGTGCGGGACCCGCAGTTCTTC. Encoded protein: CASSWEVRDPQFF.

CDR3 nucleotides: TGTGCCAGCAGATCTGACAGGCACCGGGGCACTGAAGCTTTCTTT. Translating it yields CASRSDRHRGTEAFF. This chain connects TRBV6-5 to TRBJ1-1, with D perhaps matching TRBD1 (6 bases). The V gene lost 6 bases and the J gene lost 4 bases, with 18 bases spanning the gap. The CDR3 loop spans 15 amino acids. CDR1 is MNHEY, CDR2 SVGAGI, per germline.